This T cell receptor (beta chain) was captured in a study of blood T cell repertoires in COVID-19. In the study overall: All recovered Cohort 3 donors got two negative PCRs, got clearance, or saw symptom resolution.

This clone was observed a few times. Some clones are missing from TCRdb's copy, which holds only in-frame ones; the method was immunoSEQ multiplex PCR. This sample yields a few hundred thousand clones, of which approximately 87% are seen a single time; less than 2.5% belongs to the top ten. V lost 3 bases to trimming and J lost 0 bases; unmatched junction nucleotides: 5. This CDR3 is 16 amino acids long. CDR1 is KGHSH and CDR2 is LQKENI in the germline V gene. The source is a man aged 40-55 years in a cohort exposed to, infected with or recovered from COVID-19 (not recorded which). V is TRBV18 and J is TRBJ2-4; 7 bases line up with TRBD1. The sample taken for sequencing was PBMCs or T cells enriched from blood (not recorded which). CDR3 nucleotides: TGTGCCAGCTCACCGGGGGACAGCTTAGCCAAAAACATTCAGTACTTC. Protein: CASSPGDSLAKNIQYF.